One sample yielded the 27 T cell receptor beta chains listed below, sequenced in a study of blood T cell repertoires in COVID-19 (dated by TCRdb to the early 2020s). Library preparation employed the immunoSEQ multiplex PCR assay. In its TCRdb copy, this immuneACCESS table keeps in-frame sequences only and misses some clones. Where compared with another copy, unresolved V genes explain less than half of these, and the others have no known cause. For this sample there are tens of thousands of clones; roughly 88% appear just once. The top ten constitute 1% to 1.5% of the sample. The sequenced sample consisted of peripheral blood. These receptors were taken from an elderly woman with acute or convalescent COVID-19.

The chain has TRBV5-1 and TRBJ2-7; TRBD2 aligns across 7 bases. The V and J ends lost 1 base and 5 bases, in that order; junction bases with no gene match: 9. This CDR3 is built from 15 residues. The germline gives CDR1 SGHRS, CDR2 YFSETQ. The CDR3 DNA is TGCGCCAGCAGCTTGAGCGGGGACCTTATTAACGAGCAGTACTTC. Amino acids: CASSLSGDLINEQYF.

The chain is built from TRBV5-8 and TRBJ2-5; D unresolved. The CDR3 extends over 13 amino acids. Germline CDR1 is SGHTS and CDR2 is YDEGEE. Trimming shortened V by 4 bases and J by 8 bases, and 15 bases separated the two germline ends. CDR3: CASSVLYRNTQYF. CDR3 DNA sequence: TGTGCCAGCAGCGTACTGTATCGAAATACCCAGTACTTC.

A single count supports this clone. The J gene is TRBJ2-2, the V gene TRBV5-4; 7 nucleotides agree with TRBD1. Germline V CDR1 and CDR2: SGHNT, YYREEE (reference sequence). V lost 1 base and J lost 4; bases outside the gene matches: 7. This CDR3 has 16 residues. CDR3 protein: CASSLKSQGVTGELFF. The CDR3 DNA follows: TGTGCCAGCAGCTTGAAGTCGCAGGGGGTCACCGGGGAGCTGTTTTTT.

The rearrangement links TRBV5-1 to TRBJ2-7; perhaps TRBD1 as D (6 bases). With 0 bases removed from V and 6 bases from J, the gap between germline ends came to 10 bases. The length of the CDR3 is 13 residues. Germline V gene sequence: CDR1 SGHRS, CDR2 YFSETQ. The CDR3 coding sequence is TGCGCCAGCAGCTTGGACAGGGTGGGCGAGCAGTACTTC. Protein: CASSLDRVGEQYF. Supplemented by reference TRBV5-1 and TRBJ2-7, the full variable domain reads KAGVTQTPRYLIKTRGQQVTLSCSPISGHRSVSWYQQTPGQGLQFLFEYFSETQRNKGNFPGRFSGRQFSNSRSEMNVSTLELGDSALYLCASSLDRVGEQYFGPGTRLTVT.

The CDR3 sequence: CASARQSSTEAFF. The CDR3 DNA sequence: TGTGCCAGCGCTAGACAGTCCTCCACTGAAGCTTTCTTT. The chain uses TRBV27 and TRBJ1-1; a weak D match, TRBD1 (5 bases). The ends were cut back, 8 bases at V and 4 bases at J, with 14 bases in the middle. CDR3 length: 13 residues. The germline V gene has CDR1 MNHEY and CDR2 SMNVEV (reference sequence).

The gene calls are TRBV5-4 and TRBJ1-4, with 8 bases that match TRBD1. The CDR3 has 15 residues. J lost 6 bases, V lost 4 bases, and 8 bases had no gene match. Germline loops: CDR1 SGHNT, CDR2 YYREEE (reference sequence). CDR3 sequence: CASSLGQGSHEKLFF. CDR3 bases: TGTGCCAGCAGCCTAGGACAGGGTAGTCATGAAAAACTGTTTTTT.

In DNA, the CDR3 is TGTGCCATCAGTGAGGGACTAGCGGGGGAGGTGGAGACCCAGTACTTC. Protein sequence: CAISEGLAGEVETQYF. This chain joins TRBV10-3 and TRBJ2-5; 13 bases line up with TRBD2. The ends lost 2 bases at V and 5 bases at J; junction bases unmatched: 5. Germline CDR1 ENHRY, CDR2 SYGVKD. The CDR3 spans 16 residues.

The chain employs TRBV19 and TRBJ2-7; 7 nucleotides agree with TRBD2. Germline V gene sequence: CDR1 LNHDA, CDR2 SQIVND (reference sequence). The V segment lost 5 bases and the J segment 3 bases; nucleotides outside the gene matches: 7. This CDR3 has 14 amino acids. The CDR3 DNA follows: TGTGCCAGTAGTCCCCGGGGGGAACACTACGAGCAGTACTTC. Translation: CASSPRGEHYEQYF.

This chain joins TRBV25-1 and TRBJ1-2; TRBD1 agrees at 9 bases. Per germline, CDR1 MGHDK and CDR2 SYGVNS. The CDR3 is 15 amino acids. V trimming: 6 bases; J trimming: 6 bases; junction bases outside the gene matches: 11. The CDR3 reads CASSTPGQGFHGYTF. The CDR3 DNA sequence: TGTGCCAGCAGCACTCCGGGACAGGGCTTTCATGGCTACACCTTC.

This rearrangement joins TRBV19 to TRBJ1-5; no firm D call. Looked up from germline, CDR1 is LNHDA and CDR2 is SQIVND (reference sequence). The length of the CDR3 is 16 residues. Trimming cost V 6 bases and J 4 bases, with 19 bases left between them. The CDR3 bases are TGTGCCAGTAGCTTACCGACAACCTCCCAAAATCAGCCCCAGCATTTT. Its translation is CASSLPTTSQNQPQHF.

The V call is TRBV6-5, the J call TRBJ1-6, with a weak D call TRBD1 (5 bases). CDR3 length equals 15 residues. Trimming took 2 bases from V and 6 from J, leaving 11 bases between them. Germline V lookup: CDR1 MNHEY, CDR2 SVGAGI. CDR3 amino acids: CASSYHGQGNSPLHF. CDR3 bases: TGTGCCAGCAGTTACCATGGGCAGGGTAATTCACCCCTCCACTTT.

The chain is built from TRBV10-3 and TRBJ1-5; TRBD1 aligns across 8 bases. Germline CDR1 reads ENHRY; CDR2 reads SYGVKD. This CDR3 has 16 residues. Trimming took 3 bases from V and 7 from J; bases not matched to a gene: 11. The CDR3 spells CAISDQNRGRKQPQHF. CDR3 in DNA: TGTGCCATCAGTGACCAAAACAGGGGGAGGAAACAGCCCCAGCATTTT.

This clone has just one count. The genes are TRBV5-6 and TRBJ2-1; 10 bases align to TRBD2. The CDR3 runs 15 residues. The ends lost 4 bases at V and 6 bases at J; junction bases unmatched: 7. Germline CDR1 reads SGHDT; CDR2 reads YYEEEE. The CDR3 DNA follows: TGTGCCAGCAGCCGGCTAGCGGGAGACCTCAATGAGCAGTTCTTC. Translating gives CASSRLAGDLNEQFF.

The gene calls are TRBV6-5 and TRBJ1-1; weak D call: TRBD1 (5 bases). CDR1 is MNHEY and CDR2 is SVGAGI in the germline V gene. V was pared by 1 base and J by 5 bases, with 11 bases between. There are 14 residues in the CDR3. CDR3 sequence (DNA): TGTGCCAGCAGTTACTTCAGGGTTGGGACTGAAGCTTTCTTT. Its translation is CASSYFRVGTEAFF.

The CDR3 nucleotides are TGTGCCAGCAGCCAAGTGACGACAGGGGAAAAAAACATTCAGTACTTC. Protein: CASSQVTTGEKNIQYF. J is TRBJ2-4 and V is TRBV3-1 (or the pseudogene TRBV3-2); 8 nucleotides line up with TRBD1. The CDR3 has 16 residues. With V trimmed by 1 base and J by 4 bases, 6 bases remained unmatched. Germline CDR1 is LGHDT and CDR2 is YNNKEL (reference sequence).

The chain employs TRBV10-1 and TRBJ2-2; tentative D call: TRBD1 (6 bases). Between the trimmed V and J ends, which lost 4 bases and 1 base, there was a span of 7 bases. The germline V gene has CDR1 WNHNN and CDR2 SYGVQD (reference sequence). This CDR3 region has 14 residues. CDR3 sequence reads: CASSVGQNTGELFF. For the CDR3, the DNA is TGCGCCAGCAGTGTGGGACAGAACACCGGGGAGCTGTTTTTT.

The chain employs TRBV2 and TRBJ1-2, with 7 bases lining up with TRBD1. V lost 7 bases to trimming and J lost 0 bases; unmatched junction nucleotides: 2. Germline V gene lookup returns CDR1 SNHLY and CDR2 FYNNEI. The CDR3 is 13 residues long. CDR3 residues: CASKGTANYGYTF. The CDR3 nucleotides read TGTGCCAGCAAAGGGACAGCTAACTATGGCTACACCTTC.

V and J are TRBV5-4 and TRBJ2-7; D may be TRBD1 (7 bases). The CDR3 length is 15 residues. The germline gives CDR1 SGHNT, CDR2 YYREEE (reference sequence). Trimming took 0 bases from V and 4 from J, leaving 14 bases between them. CDR3 DNA: TGTGCCAGCAGCTTGGGGGCGGGACAGCAATACGAGCAGTACTTC. Amino acids: CASSLGAGQQYEQYF.

The rearrangement uses TRBV5-4 and TRBJ1-6, with 11 positions matching TRBD1. The V gene end was trimmed by 4 bases and the J gene end by 10 bases; junction bases not matched to a gene: 10. Germline values: CDR1 SGHNT, CDR2 YYREEE (reference sequence). The CDR3 is made up of 16 amino acids. CDR3 in amino acids: CASSKNRGQGESPLHF. DNA of the CDR3: TGTGCCAGCAGCAAGAATCGGGGACAGGGGGAATCACCCCTCCACTTT.

The chain combines TRBV3-1 (or the pseudogene TRBV3-2) with TRBJ2-2, with 10 bases that match TRBD2. Germline loops: CDR1 LGHDT, CDR2 YNNKEL (reference sequence). This CDR3 has 13 residues. V lost 6 bases and J lost 6; bases outside the gene matches: 1. The CDR3, as DNA: TGTGCCAGCAGGCTAGCGGGAGCCGGGGAGCTGTTTTTT. Its translation: CASRLAGAGELFF.

CDR3 residues: CASSASGYEQYF. The CDR3 region has the DNA TGCGCCAGCAGTGCTAGCGGCTACGAGCAGTACTTC. The rearrangement uses TRBV10-1 and TRBJ2-7, with TRBD2 matching 7 bases. This CDR3 contains 12 residues. Unmatched junction bases numbered 0, after V lost 4 bases and J lost 3 bases. Germline V gives CDR1 WNHNN, CDR2 SYGVQD (reference sequence).

The chain recombines TRBV5-1 with TRBJ2-7; the match to TRBD2 covers 9 bases. CDR1 and CDR2 from the germline V gene are SGHRS and YFSETQ. The CDR3 runs to 14 residues. Trimming took 4 bases from V and 5 from J; bases not matched to a gene: 7. CDR3 DNA sequence: TGCGCCAGCAGCCCCGGACTAGCGAACAACGAGCAGTACTTC. It codes for CASSPGLANNEQYF.

The V call is TRBV24-1, the J call TRBJ2-3; TRBD2 might be the D (6 bases). Germline assignment: CDR1 KGHDR and CDR2 SFDVKD. V was trimmed by 5 bases and J by 0 bases, leaving 11 bases between them. This CDR3 contains 15 residues. CDR3 in amino acids: CATSGASGSTDTQYF. CDR3 sequence (DNA): TGTGCCACCAGTGGTGCCAGCGGGAGCACAGATACGCAGTATTTT.

This chain connects TRBV5-1 to TRBJ2-3, with D unclear. The CDR3 spans 14 residues. Germline CDR1 and CDR2: SGHRS and YFSETQ. Trimming cost V 4 bases and J 0 bases, with 9 bases left between them. This CDR3 reads CASSPAESTDTQYF. The CDR3 DNA is TGCGCCAGCAGCCCCGCCGAGAGCACAGATACGCAGTATTTT.

The gene calls are TRBV15 and TRBJ1-5; D unresolved. V lost 1 base, J lost 2 bases, and 21 bases lay in between. Germline V gene lookup returns CDR1 LNHNV and CDR2 YYDKDF (reference sequence). The CDR3 sequence is 19 residues long. CDR3 DNA: TGTGCCACCAGCAGAGGGTTATTGGCCGGCGGTATGGGCAATCAGCCCCAGCATTTT. It specifies CATSRGLLAGGMGNQPQHF. Filled out from reference TRBV15 and TRBJ1-5, the complete variable domain reads DAMVIQNPRYQVTQFGKPVTLSCSQTLNHNVMYWYQQKSSQAPKLLFHYYDKDFNNEADTPDNFQSRRPNTSFCFLDIRSPGLGDTAMYLCATSRGLLAGGMGNQPQHFGDGTRLSIL.

This chain links TRBV30 with TRBJ2-1; TRBD2 might be the D (7 bases). The length of the CDR3 is 14 residues. Germline CDR1 is GTSNPN and CDR2 is SVGIG (reference sequence). V shed 2 bases and J shed 10 bases, with 18 bases lying between them. CDR3 sequence (DNA): TGTGCCTGGAGTTCTGGGGGGGGGCTCCGCGAGCAGTTCTTC. Amino acids: CAWSSGGGLREQFF.

This CDR3 is CASRDRGEVSEGYTF. Written as DNA, the CDR3 is TGTGCCAGTAGGGACAGGGGAGAGGTTTCGGAAGGCTACACCTTC. The genes are TRBV19 and TRBJ1-2, with 9 bases fitting TRBD1. Germline loops: CDR1 LNHDA, CDR2 SQIVND (reference sequence). With V trimmed by 6 bases and J by 8 bases, 13 bases remained unmatched. The CDR3 totals 15 residues.